This TCR beta chain was observed in a study of cytomegalovirus exposure and HLA in healthy donors. PCR primers comprised 60 Vbeta and 13 Jbeta primers. Data came from immunoSEQ multiplex PCR; TCRdb stores just in-frame clones and leaves some out. The sample consists of over 130,000 clones, around 81% of them appearing once. The CDR3 is 14 amino acids. Germline loops: CDR1 WNHNN, CDR2 SYGVQD (reference sequence). The germline V and J ends were trimmed by 4 bases and 5 bases, with 14 bases remaining between them. The sequence came from a man aged 50 to 60 in good health and CMV-seronegative. The V call is TRBV10-1, the J call TRBJ2-5; D might be TRBD2 (6 bases). The specimen was PBMCs. The CDR3 loop reads CASSVNGRGETQYF. The CDR3, as DNA: TGCGCCAGCAGTGTTAACGGTCGGGGGGAGACCCAGTACTTC.